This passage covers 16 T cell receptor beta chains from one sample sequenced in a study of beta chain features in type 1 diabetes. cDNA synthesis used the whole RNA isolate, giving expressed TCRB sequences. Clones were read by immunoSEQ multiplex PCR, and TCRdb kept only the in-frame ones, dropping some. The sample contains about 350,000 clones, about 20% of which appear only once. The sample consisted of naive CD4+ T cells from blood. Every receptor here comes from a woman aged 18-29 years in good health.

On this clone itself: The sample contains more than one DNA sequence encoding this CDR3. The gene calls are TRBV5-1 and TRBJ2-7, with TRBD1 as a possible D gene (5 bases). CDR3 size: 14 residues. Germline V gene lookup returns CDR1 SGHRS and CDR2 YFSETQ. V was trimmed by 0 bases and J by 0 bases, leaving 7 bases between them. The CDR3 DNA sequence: TGCGCCAGCAGCTTGGGGACAAACTCCTACGAGCAGTACTTC. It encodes CASSLGTNSYEQYF.

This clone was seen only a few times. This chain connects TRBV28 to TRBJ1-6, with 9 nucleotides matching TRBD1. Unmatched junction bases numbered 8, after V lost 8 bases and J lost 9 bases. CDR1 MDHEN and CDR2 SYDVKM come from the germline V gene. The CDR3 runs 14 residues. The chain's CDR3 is CASLHGTGSSPLHF. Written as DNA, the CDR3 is TGTGCCAGCCTACACGGGACAGGGAGTTCACCCCTCCACTTT.

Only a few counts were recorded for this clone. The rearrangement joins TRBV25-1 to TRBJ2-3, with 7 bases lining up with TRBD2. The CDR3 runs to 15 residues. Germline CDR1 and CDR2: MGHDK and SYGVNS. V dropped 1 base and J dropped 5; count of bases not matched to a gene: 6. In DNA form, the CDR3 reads TGTGCCAGCAGTGAATCTGGCGGGAGTAAAGATACGCAGTATTTT. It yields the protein CASSESGGSKDTQYF.

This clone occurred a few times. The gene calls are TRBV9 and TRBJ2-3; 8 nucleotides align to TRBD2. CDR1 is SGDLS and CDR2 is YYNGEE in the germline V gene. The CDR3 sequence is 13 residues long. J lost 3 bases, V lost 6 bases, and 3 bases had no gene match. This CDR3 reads CASTRGETDTQYF. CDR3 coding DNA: TGTGCCAGCACGCGGGGGGAAACAGATACGCAGTATTTT.

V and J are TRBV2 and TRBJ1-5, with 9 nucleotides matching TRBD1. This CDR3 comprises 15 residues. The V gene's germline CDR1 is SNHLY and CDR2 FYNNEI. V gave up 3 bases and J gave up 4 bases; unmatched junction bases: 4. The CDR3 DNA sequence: TGTGCCAGCAGTGAGGAACAGGGGGCGAATCAGCCCCAGCATTTT. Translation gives CASSEEQGANQPQHF.

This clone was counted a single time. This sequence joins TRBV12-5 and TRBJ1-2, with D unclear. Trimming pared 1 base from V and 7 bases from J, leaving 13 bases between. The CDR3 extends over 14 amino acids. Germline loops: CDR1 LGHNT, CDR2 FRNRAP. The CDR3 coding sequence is TGTGCTAGTGGTTTGGGTCCCAGCGCCCTTGGCTACACCTTC. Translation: CASGLGPSALGYTF.

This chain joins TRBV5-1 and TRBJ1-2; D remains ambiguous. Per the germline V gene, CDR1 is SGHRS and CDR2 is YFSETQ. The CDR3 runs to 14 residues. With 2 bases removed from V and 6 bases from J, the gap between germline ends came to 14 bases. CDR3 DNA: TGCGCCAGCAGCTTAAGGACTTCGGCGGATGGCTACACCTTC. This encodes CASSLRTSADGYTF.

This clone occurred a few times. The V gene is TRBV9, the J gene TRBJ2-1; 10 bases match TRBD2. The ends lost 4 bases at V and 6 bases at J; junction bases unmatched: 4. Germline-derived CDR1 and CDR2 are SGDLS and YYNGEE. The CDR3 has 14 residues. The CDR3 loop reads CASSLSGGANEQFF. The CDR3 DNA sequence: TGTGCCAGCAGCCTCAGCGGGGGGGCCAATGAGCAGTTCTTC.

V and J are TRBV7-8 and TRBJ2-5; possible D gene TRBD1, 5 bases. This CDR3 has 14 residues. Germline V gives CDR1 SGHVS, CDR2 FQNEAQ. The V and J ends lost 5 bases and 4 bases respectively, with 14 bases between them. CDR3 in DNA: TGTGCCAGCAGCCCCTCCAGGGTCGGAGAGACCCAGTACTTC. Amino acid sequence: CASSPSRVGETQYF.

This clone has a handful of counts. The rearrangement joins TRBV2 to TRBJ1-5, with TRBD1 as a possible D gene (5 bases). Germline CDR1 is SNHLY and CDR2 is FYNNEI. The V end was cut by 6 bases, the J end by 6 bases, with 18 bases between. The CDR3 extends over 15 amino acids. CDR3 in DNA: TGTGCCAGCAGGGGACGTGTTGGGGGGACTCAGCCCCAGCATTTT. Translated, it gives CASRGRVGGTQPQHF.

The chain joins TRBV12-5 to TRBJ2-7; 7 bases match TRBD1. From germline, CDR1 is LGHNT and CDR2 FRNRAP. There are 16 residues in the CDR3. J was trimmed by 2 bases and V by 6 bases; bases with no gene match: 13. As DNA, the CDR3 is TGTGCTAGTGGGTCAGTCCGGACAGGCAATCCCTACGAGCAGTACTTC. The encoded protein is CASGSVRTGNPYEQYF.

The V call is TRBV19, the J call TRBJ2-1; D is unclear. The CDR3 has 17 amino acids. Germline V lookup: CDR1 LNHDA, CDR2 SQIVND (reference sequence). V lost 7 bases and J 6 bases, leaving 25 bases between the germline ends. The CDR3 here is CASTMSHSPLESNEQFF. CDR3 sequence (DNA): TGTGCCAGTACCATGTCCCACAGTCCCCTTGAGAGCAATGAGCAGTTCTTC.

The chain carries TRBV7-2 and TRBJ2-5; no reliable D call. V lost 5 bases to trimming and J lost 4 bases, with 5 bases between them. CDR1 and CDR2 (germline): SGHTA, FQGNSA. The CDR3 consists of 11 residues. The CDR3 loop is CASSEAETQYF. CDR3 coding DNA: TGTGCCAGCAGCGAGGCAGAGACCCAGTACTTC.

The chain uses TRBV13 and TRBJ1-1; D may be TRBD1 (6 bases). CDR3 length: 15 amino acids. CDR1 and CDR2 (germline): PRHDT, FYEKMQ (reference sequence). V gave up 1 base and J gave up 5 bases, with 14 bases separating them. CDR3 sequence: CASSLVPGVRTEAFF. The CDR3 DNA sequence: TGTGCCAGCAGCTTAGTTCCAGGGGTCCGAACTGAAGCTTTCTTT.

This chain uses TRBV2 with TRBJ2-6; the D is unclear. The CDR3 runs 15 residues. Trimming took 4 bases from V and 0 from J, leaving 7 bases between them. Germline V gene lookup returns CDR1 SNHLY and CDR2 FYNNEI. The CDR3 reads CASSGRLSGANVLTF. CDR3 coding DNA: TGTGCCAGCAGTGGACGACTCTCTGGGGCCAACGTCCTGACTTTC.

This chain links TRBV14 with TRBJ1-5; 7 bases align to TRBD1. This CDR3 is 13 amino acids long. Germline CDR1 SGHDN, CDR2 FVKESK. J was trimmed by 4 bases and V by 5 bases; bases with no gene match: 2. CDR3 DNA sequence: TGTGCCAGCAGCTCGGGACAGAATCAGCCCCAGCATTTT. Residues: CASSSGQNQPQHF.